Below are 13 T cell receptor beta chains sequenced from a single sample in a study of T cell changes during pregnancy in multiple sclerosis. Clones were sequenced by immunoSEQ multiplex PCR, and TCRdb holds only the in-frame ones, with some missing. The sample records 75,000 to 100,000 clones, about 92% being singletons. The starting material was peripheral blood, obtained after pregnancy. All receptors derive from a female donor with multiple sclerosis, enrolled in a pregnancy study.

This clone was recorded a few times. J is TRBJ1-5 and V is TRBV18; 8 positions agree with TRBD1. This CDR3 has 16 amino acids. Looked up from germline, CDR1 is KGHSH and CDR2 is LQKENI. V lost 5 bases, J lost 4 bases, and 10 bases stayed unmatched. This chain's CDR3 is CASSGDRGTRNQPQHF. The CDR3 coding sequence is TGTGCCAGCTCAGGAGACAGGGGCACCAGGAATCAGCCCCAGCATTTT.

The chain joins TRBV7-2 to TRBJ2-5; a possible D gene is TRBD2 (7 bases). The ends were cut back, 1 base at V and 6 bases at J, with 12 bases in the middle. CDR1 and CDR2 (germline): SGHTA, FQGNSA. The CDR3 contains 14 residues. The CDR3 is CASSLEGGQKTQYF. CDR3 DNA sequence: TGTGCCAGCAGCTTAGAGGGGGGGCAAAAGACCCAGTACTTC. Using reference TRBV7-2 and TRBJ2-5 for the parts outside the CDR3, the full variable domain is GAGVSQSPSNKVTEKGKDVELRCDPISGHTALYWYRQSLGQGLEFLIYFQGNSAPDKSGLPSDRFSAERTGGSVSTLTIQRTQQEDSAVYLCASSLEGGQKTQYFGPGTRLLVL.

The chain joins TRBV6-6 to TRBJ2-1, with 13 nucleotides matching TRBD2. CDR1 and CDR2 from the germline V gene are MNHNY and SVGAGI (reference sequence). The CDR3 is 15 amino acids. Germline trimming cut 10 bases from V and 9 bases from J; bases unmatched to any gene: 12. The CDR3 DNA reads TGTGCCACCTCCAAGCGGACTAGCGGGGGCGGTGAGCAGTTCTTC. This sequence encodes CATSKRTSGGGEQFF.

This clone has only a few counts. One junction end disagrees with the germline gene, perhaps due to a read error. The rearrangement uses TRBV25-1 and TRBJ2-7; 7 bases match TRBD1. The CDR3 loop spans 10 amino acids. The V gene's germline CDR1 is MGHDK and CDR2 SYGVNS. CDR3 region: CARVRQGSSF. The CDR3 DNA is TGTGCCAGGGTAAGACAGGGAAGTTCCTTC.

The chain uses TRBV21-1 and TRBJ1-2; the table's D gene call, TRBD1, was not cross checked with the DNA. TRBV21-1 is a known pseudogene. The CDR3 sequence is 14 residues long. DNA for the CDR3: TGTGCCAGCAGCAACCCTTTACAGGGGGATGGCTACACCTTC. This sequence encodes CASSNPLQGDGYTF.

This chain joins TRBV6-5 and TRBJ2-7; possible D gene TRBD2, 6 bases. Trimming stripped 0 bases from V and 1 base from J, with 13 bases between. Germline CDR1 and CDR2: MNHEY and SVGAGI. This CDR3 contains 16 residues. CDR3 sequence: CASSYSVPGESYEQYF. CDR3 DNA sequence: TGTGCCAGCAGTTACTCGGTCCCGGGAGAATCCTACGAGCAGTACTTC.

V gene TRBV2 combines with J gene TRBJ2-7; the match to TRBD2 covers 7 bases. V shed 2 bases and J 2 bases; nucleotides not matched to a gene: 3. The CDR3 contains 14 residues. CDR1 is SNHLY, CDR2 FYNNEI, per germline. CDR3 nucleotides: TGTGCCAGCAGTGAACAGCGGGGACCCTACGAGCAGTACTTC. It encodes CASSEQRGPYEQYF.

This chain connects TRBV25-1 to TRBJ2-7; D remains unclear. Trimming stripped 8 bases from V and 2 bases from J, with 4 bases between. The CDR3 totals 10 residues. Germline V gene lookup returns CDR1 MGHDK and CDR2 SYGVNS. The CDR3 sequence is CASGTYEQYF. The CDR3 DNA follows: TGTGCCAGCGGCACCTACGAGCAGTACTTC.

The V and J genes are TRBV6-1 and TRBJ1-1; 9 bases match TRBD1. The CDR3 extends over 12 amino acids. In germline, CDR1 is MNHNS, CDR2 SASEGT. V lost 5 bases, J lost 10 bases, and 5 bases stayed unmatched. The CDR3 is CASSRDRVGAFF. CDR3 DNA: TGTGCCAGCAGTCGGGACAGGGTGGGAGCTTTCTTT.

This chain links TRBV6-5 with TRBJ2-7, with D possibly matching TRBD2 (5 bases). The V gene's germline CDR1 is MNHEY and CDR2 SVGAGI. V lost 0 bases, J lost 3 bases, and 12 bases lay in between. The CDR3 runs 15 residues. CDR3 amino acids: CASSYSPGSNYEQYF. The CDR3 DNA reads TGTGCCAGCAGTTACTCGCCGGGGTCCAACTACGAGCAGTACTTC.

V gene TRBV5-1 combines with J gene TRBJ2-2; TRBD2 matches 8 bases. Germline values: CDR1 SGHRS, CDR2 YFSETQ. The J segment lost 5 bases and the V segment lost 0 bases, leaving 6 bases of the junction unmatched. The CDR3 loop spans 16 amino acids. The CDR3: CASSLAGGLVTGELFF. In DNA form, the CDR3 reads TGCGCCAGCAGCTTGGCGGGGGGGCTGGTGACCGGGGAGCTGTTTTTT.

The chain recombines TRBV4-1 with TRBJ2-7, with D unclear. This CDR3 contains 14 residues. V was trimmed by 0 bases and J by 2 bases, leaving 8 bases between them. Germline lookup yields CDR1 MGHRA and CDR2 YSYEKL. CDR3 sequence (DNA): TGCGCCAGCAGCCAAGAAGGTAGCACCTACGAGCAGTACTTC. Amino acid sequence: CASSQEGSTYEQYF.

The CDR3 is CASSLTGVEQFF. In nucleotides, the CDR3 is TGCGCCAGCAGCTTAACGGGGGTGGAGCAGTTCTTC. The chain uses TRBV5-1 and TRBJ2-1; the D gene is possibly TRBD2 (6 bases). The CDR3 runs to 12 residues. Trimming took 2 bases from V and 10 from J, leaving 10 bases between them. Germline V gene data show CDR1 as SGHRS and CDR2 as YFSETQ. Together with reference TRBV5-1 and TRBJ2-1, the CDR3 gives the full variable domain: KAGVTQTPRYLIKTRGQQVTLSCSPISGHRSVSWYQQTPGQGLQFLFEYFSETQRNKGNFPGRFSGRQFSNSRSEMNVSTLELGDSALYLCASSLTGVEQFFGPGTRLTVL.